This T cell receptor beta chain emerged from a study of blood T cell repertoires in COVID-19. Whole-study context: Samples of COVID-19 (acute and convalescent) were obtained from the United States, Italy and Spain. The analysed material was cDNA or gDNA that came from T cells, B-cell-depleted T cells, or PBMCs.

The CDR3 totals 13 residues. Germline CDR1 is MNHEY and CDR2 is SMNVEV (reference sequence). Trimming left V 4 bases short and J 2 bases short, with 9 bases between. In the original analysis: Quantification of nucleated cells was approximated via reference gene primer amplification. The table came from immunoSEQ multiplex PCR; TCRdb's copy has only in-frame clones and leaves some out. That table gives V, J and clone size, and the DNA gave D and trimming. The data contain over 150,000 clones, more than 60% of them seen just once; the ten biggest clones take up around 11%. The chain combines TRBV27 with TRBJ2-7; a weak D match, TRBD2 (6 bases). This TCR came from a woman aged 45 to 65 with acute or convalescent COVID-19. Sequencing was done on a sample of peripheral blood. CDR3 loop: CASSYGGPYEQYF. The CDR3 region has the DNA TGTGCCAGCAGTTACGGGGGTCCCTACGAGCAGTACTTC.